Ten or more counts support the clone carrying this T cell receptor beta chain. This record comes from a study of T-cell reconstitution after alpha-beta-depleted transplantation in children. Trimming removed 0 bases from V and 6 bases from J; junction bases left unmatched: 4. This CDR3 contains 15 residues. Germline assignment: CDR1 LNHNV and CDR2 YYDKDF (reference sequence). Unique molecular identifiers featured in how the TCRbeta library was prepared. TCRdb re-called the PCR reads through MiXCR, storing one row per CDR3 protein. This table has some 300,000 distinct CDR3 sequences, 10% appearing once.

The J gene is TRBJ2-7, the V gene TRBV15; 11 bases align to TRBD1. This TCR derives from a boy in the first two years of life with acute myeloid leukemia, due to receive a stem cell transplant. Sample: PBMCs, taken before TCRalphabeta/CD19-depleted stem cell transplant. CDR3 protein: CATSRDGTGGSEQYF. CDR3 nucleotide sequence: TGTGCCACCAGCAGAGACGGGACAGGGGGAAGCGAGCAGTACTTC.